The 20 T cell receptor beta chains listed next were all sequenced from one sample in a study of blood T cell repertoires in COVID-19. Clones were sequenced by immunoSEQ multiplex PCR, and TCRdb holds only the in-frame ones, with some missing. The profile covers about 150,000 clones, with approximately 84% appearing a single time and about 15% taken by the ten largest. The sequencing input was peripheral blood. These TCRs come from a woman of 80 years or more with acute or convalescent COVID-19.

A few counts support this clone. This sequence joins TRBV20-1 and TRBJ1-4, with 12 bases lining up with TRBD1. The CDR3 runs to 14 residues. From germline, CDR1 is DFQATT and CDR2 SNEGSKA (reference sequence). J was trimmed by 7 bases and V by 3 bases; bases with no gene match: 3. The CDR3 is CSASRDRGPEKLFF. CDR3 nucleotide sequence: TGCAGTGCTAGTCGGGACAGGGGGCCTGAAAAACTGTTTTTT.

This sequence joins TRBV18 and TRBJ1-2; TRBD1 matches 7 bases. The germline V gene encodes CDR1 KGHSH and CDR2 LQKENI. The CDR3 has 15 residues. J lost 8 bases, V lost 0 bases, and 9 bases had no gene match. CDR3 in DNA: TGTGCCAGCTCACCACCCTCGACAGGGACGAAGGGCTACACCTTC. It codes for CASSPPSTGTKGYTF.

This chain connects TRBV19 to TRBJ2-1; D is uncertain. V was clipped by 0 bases and J by 4 bases, with 4 bases between them. There are 13 residues in the CDR3. Germline lookup yields CDR1 LNHDA and CDR2 SQIVND (reference sequence). The CDR3 DNA reads as TGTGCCAGTAGTATAGACAGGTACAATGAGCAGTTCTTC. This sequence encodes CASSIDRYNEQFF.

V usage is TRBV3-1 (or the pseudogene TRBV3-2) and J usage is TRBJ1-4, with TRBD1 identical over 9 bases. The trim removed 1 base at V and 8 bases at J, leaving 8 bases unmatched. Germline V lookup: CDR1 LGHDT, CDR2 YNNKEL (reference sequence). This CDR3 has 16 amino acids. As DNA, the CDR3 is TGTGCCAGCAGCCAAGCCGGGACAGGGAAGGGGGAAAAACTGTTTTTT. Translated, it gives CASSQAGTGKGEKLFF.

This rearrangement joins TRBV18 to TRBJ2-3; possible D gene TRBD1, 5 bases. The CDR3 spans 16 residues. Germline V gives CDR1 KGHSH, CDR2 LQKENI. V was pared by 0 bases and J by 1 base, with 11 bases between. As DNA, the CDR3 is TGTGCCAGCTCACCACCGCGGCCAGGGCGCACAGATACGCAGTATTTT. It encodes CASSPPRPGRTDTQYF.

The CDR3 protein is CASSPGGDSPLHF. As DNA, the CDR3 is TGTGCCAGCAGCCCGGGGGGGGATTCACCCCTCCACTTT. The chain uses TRBV3-1 (or the pseudogene TRBV3-2) and TRBJ1-6; D possibly corresponds to TRBD1 (5 bases). There are 13 residues in the CDR3. The V end lost 4 bases, the J end lost 8 bases, and 9 bases lay between the germline ends. The germline V gene has CDR1 LGHDT and CDR2 YNNKEL (reference sequence).

Written as DNA, the CDR3 is TGCGCCAGCAGCTTGTTCACTTCGAACACCGGGGAGCTGTTTTTT. This translates into CASSLFTSNTGELFF. The rearrangement links TRBV5-1 to TRBJ2-2; no definite D call. Germline CDR1 SGHRS, CDR2 YFSETQ. With 1 base removed from V and 0 bases from J, the gap between germline ends came to 7 bases. CDR3 length: 15 residues.

This chain joins TRBV7-8 and TRBJ2-3; D not certain. Germline loops: CDR1 SGHVS, CDR2 FQNEAQ. Trimming took off 4 bases at V and 5 bases at J, with 19 bases between the two ends. The CDR3 has 16 amino acids. The CDR3: CASSSGRLLARDTQYF. The CDR3 nucleotides are TGTGCCAGCAGCTCCGGCAGACTCTTGGCCCGAGATACGCAGTATTTT.

V and J are TRBV21-1 and TRBJ1-1; TRBD1, the D gene given by the table, was not confirmed from the DNA. TRBV21-1 is deemed a pseudogene. This CDR3 contains 15 residues. The CDR3 DNA reads TGTGCCAGCAGCAAAGTAGTGGACAAGAACACTGAAGCTTTCTTT. Amino acid sequence: CASSKVVDKNTEAFF.

The V and J genes are TRBV14 and TRBJ1-2; D gene uncertain. CDR3 length: 15 residues. V was cut by 1 base and J by 5 bases, with 14 bases left in between. The germline gives CDR1 SGHDN, CDR2 FVKESK. CDR3 amino acids: CASSQVGGVEYGYTF. The CDR3, as DNA: TGTGCCAGCAGCCAAGTCGGCGGGGTCGAGTATGGCTACACCTTC.

This clone occurred once. The chain is built from TRBV28 and TRBJ2-7; 8 positions agree with TRBD2. The CDR3 contains 15 residues. Germline V lookup: CDR1 MDHEN, CDR2 SYDVKM. The V and J ends lost 6 bases and 5 bases, in that order; junction bases with no gene match: 12. In DNA form, the CDR3 reads TGTGCCAGCAGCACCGCCCGGGAGGGCAGCAACGAGCAGTACTTC. Translating gives CASSTAREGSNEQYF.

The chain recombines TRBV3-1 (or the pseudogene TRBV3-2) with TRBJ1-2; D possibly corresponds to TRBD1 (5 bases). Germline V gene lookup returns CDR1 LGHDT and CDR2 YNNKEL (reference sequence). The CDR3 has 16 residues. V was clipped by 3 bases and J by 3 bases, with 17 bases between them. In DNA form, the CDR3 reads TGTGCCAGCAGCCAGGGCTGGGGGGGACCTGACTATGGCTACACCTTC. This gives the protein CASSQGWGGPDYGYTF.

This clone was counted between two and nine times. This chain uses TRBV28 with TRBJ2-6; the D gene is possibly TRBD2 (6 bases). Trimming stripped 8 bases from V and 1 base from J, with 18 bases between. Germline CDR1 MDHEN, CDR2 SYDVKM. This CDR3 is built from 17 residues. The chain's CDR3 is CASGGQDGRSGANVLTF. The CDR3 DNA reads TGTGCCAGCGGAGGGCAGGACGGGCGATCTGGGGCCAACGTCCTGACTTTC.

This clone has just a few counts. The V gene is TRBV5-1, the J gene TRBJ1-6; no clear D gene. This CDR3 has 13 amino acids. CDR1 is SGHRS and CDR2 is YFSETQ in the germline V gene. The V end lost 4 bases, the J end lost 6 bases, and 8 bases lay between the germline ends. The CDR3 DNA reads TGCGCCAGCAGCACAGAGGGTAATTCACCCCTCCACTTT. It translates to CASSTEGNSPLHF.

V is TRBV7-2 and J is TRBJ1-6; 9 nucleotides match TRBD1. J gave up 10 bases and V 5 bases, and 6 bases lay outside the gene matches. Germline loops: CDR1 SGHTA, CDR2 FQGNSA. The CDR3 spans 14 residues. CDR3 DNA: TGTGCCAGCAGCCGGACAGGGGTGGGATCACCCCTCCACTTT. As protein: CASSRTGVGSPLHF.

This chain links TRBV7-8 with TRBJ2-7, with D unresolved. Germline V gene data show CDR1 as SGHVS and CDR2 as FQNEAQ. The CDR3 runs to 14 residues. V was clipped by 4 bases and J by 3 bases, with 13 bases between them. CDR3 protein: CASSSLGHLYEQYF. Written as DNA, the CDR3 is TGTGCCAGCAGCTCACTGGGCCACCTCTACGAGCAGTACTTC.

V usage is TRBV6-2 or TRBV6-3 and J usage is TRBJ1-2; D gene uncertain. Trimming removed 2 bases at V and 6 bases at J, with 19 bases between. Germline V gives CDR1 MNHEY, CDR2 SVGEGT. The CDR3 loop spans 16 amino acids. The chain's CDR3 is CASSYPQRRDLHGYTF. The DNA for the CDR3 is TGTGCCAGCAGTTACCCCCAACGACGGGATTTACATGGCTACACCTTC.

This chain uses TRBV4-1 with TRBJ1-5; TRBD1 matches 9 bases. CDR3 length: 17 amino acids. Trimming took 3 bases from V and 0 from J; bases not matched to a gene: 6. The germline CDR1 and CDR2 sequences are MGHRA and YSYEKL. Here the CDR3 DNA reads TGCGCCAGCAGCCAGAACCTACAGGGGGCTAGCAATCAGCCCCAGCATTTT. Translation: CASSQNLQGASNQPQHF.

As to this clone: Other nucleotide sequences from this sample produce the same CDR3. The genes are TRBV24-1 and TRBJ2-3; no clear D gene. The V gene lost 4 bases and the J gene lost 4 bases, with 5 bases spanning the gap. Germline CDR1 reads KGHDR; CDR2 reads SFDVKD. The CDR3 has 12 residues. The CDR3 sequence is CATSDQSDTQYF. The DNA for the CDR3 is TGTGCCACCAGTGACCAATCAGATACGCAGTATTTT.

The chain joins TRBV10-2 to TRBJ1-1; a weak D match, TRBD1 (6 bases). CDR1 and CDR2 (germline): WSHSY, SAAADI. Trimming shortened V by 6 bases and J by 1 base, and 12 bases separated the two germline ends. The CDR3 spans 14 residues. The CDR3 nucleotides read TGCGCCAGCAGAAGGTACAGGGAGAACACTGAAGCTTTCTTT. Its translation is CASRRYRENTEAFF.